These 15 T cell receptor beta chains came from one sample sequenced in a study of blood T cell repertoires in COVID-19. Clones were read by immunoSEQ multiplex PCR, and TCRdb kept only the in-frame ones, dropping some. The data show 15,000 to 20,000 clones, over 75% seen once. Sequenced material: peripheral blood. The source is a human donor with active COVID-19. The donor label of this sample is uncertain.

This chain uses TRBV4-2 with TRBJ1-1, with TRBD1 matching over 7 bases. This CDR3 has 15 amino acids. CDR1 and CDR2 (germline): LGHNA, YNFKEQ. The ends lost 1 base at V and 1 base at J; junction bases unmatched: 3. CDR3 bases: TGTGCCAGCAGCCAAGGAGACAGGGCGAACACTGAAGCTTTCTTT. Translation gives CASSQGDRANTEAFF.

V gene TRBV9 combines with J gene TRBJ2-3, with TRBD1 matching over 7 bases. Germline V CDR1 and CDR2: SGDLS, YYNGEE. The CDR3 extends over 16 amino acids. The J segment lost 2 bases and the V segment lost 4 bases, leaving 10 bases of the junction unmatched. This CDR3 reads CASSLSTGLNTDTQYF. CDR3 nucleotide sequence: TGTGCCAGCAGCCTATCGACAGGGTTGAACACAGATACGCAGTATTTT.

This clone was found once. The chain carries TRBV5-1 and TRBJ2-3; 8 positions agree with TRBD1. Per the germline V gene, CDR1 is SGHRS and CDR2 is YFSETQ. The CDR3 totals 16 residues. V lost 0 bases to trimming and J lost 6 bases; unmatched junction nucleotides: 9. The CDR3 loop is CASSLGTGTTGDTQYF. The DNA of the CDR3 is TGCGCCAGCAGCTTGGGGACAGGGACGACAGGGGATACGCAGTATTTT.

This chain joins TRBV7-9 and TRBJ1-1, with a weak D call TRBD1 (5 bases). The CDR3 is 11 residues long. The V gene's germline CDR1 is SEHNR and CDR2 FQNEAQ (reference sequence). Trimming shortened V by 8 bases and J by 5 bases, and 9 bases separated the two germline ends. The CDR3 region has the DNA TGTGCCAGCGGGGCAGCAACTGAAGCTTTCTTT. Its protein is CASGAATEAFF.

The chain recombines TRBV6-2 or TRBV6-3 with TRBJ2-5; possibly TRBD1 for D (6 bases). Germline assignment: CDR1 MNHEY and CDR2 SVGEGT. Trimming shortened V by 0 bases and J by 5 bases, and 25 bases separated the two germline ends. The CDR3 has 19 amino acids. CDR3 protein: CASSYSRYDRTRGSETQYF. In DNA, the CDR3 is TGTGCCAGCAGTTACTCCAGATACGATAGAACTAGGGGGTCGGAGACCCAGTACTTC.

The chain recombines TRBV27 with TRBJ1-2; the match to TRBD1 covers 9 bases. Unmatched junction bases numbered 19, after V lost 5 bases and J lost 6 bases. The length of the CDR3 is 18 residues. Germline V CDR1 and CDR2: MNHEY, SMNVEV (reference sequence). The CDR3 sequence: CASSKNPGQGFGINGYTF. CDR3 nucleotides: TGTGCCAGCAGTAAAAACCCGGGACAGGGATTTGGGATTAATGGCTACACCTTC.

The chain recombines TRBV5-1 with TRBJ1-1; 8 bases line up with TRBD1. The CDR3 contains 14 residues. After removal of 0 bases from V and 6 bases from J, the junction contained 4 bases not matched to a gene. Germline-derived CDR1 and CDR2 are SGHRS and YFSETQ. CDR3 residues: CASSLVGTGPEAFF. In DNA, the CDR3 is TGCGCCAGCAGCTTGGTCGGGACAGGTCCTGAAGCTTTCTTT.

J is TRBJ1-4 and V is TRBV5-1, with TRBD1 identical over 8 bases. The CDR3 consists of 17 residues. J was trimmed by 0 bases and V by 4 bases; bases with no gene match: 8. The germline gives CDR1 SGHRS, CDR2 YFSETQ. The CDR3 nucleotides are TGCGCCAGCAGCGAACACGTCAGGGGGCCAACTAATGAAAAACTGTTTTTT. Translating gives CASSEHVRGPTNEKLFF.

This clone was counted once. V gene TRBV10-3 combines with J gene TRBJ2-3, with TRBD2 identical over 8 bases. The CDR3 contains 16 residues. In germline, CDR1 is ENHRY, CDR2 SYGVKD. Losses at the gene ends were 9 bases for V and 2 bases for J; bases not matched to a gene: 13. The CDR3 is CAISGGGSAYTDTQYF. The CDR3 nucleotides are TGTGCCATATCGGGAGGGGGTTCCGCTTACACAGATACGCAGTATTTT.

This chain joins TRBV6-5 and TRBJ1-1; 7 bases fit TRBD1. Germline V gene sequence: CDR1 MNHEY, CDR2 SVGAGI. This CDR3 is built from 15 residues. Unmatched junction bases numbered 7, after V lost 6 bases and J lost 0 bases. The CDR3 protein is CASSPTGALNTEAFF. CDR3 nucleotides: TGTGCCAGCAGCCCAACAGGGGCCCTGAACACTGAAGCTTTCTTT.

The CDR3 sequence is CASSQDAHRGSPLHF. CDR3 in DNA: TGTGCCAGCAGCCAAGATGCTCATCGAGGTTCACCCCTCCACTTT. The rearrangement uses TRBV3-1 (or the pseudogene TRBV3-2) and TRBJ1-6, with D unresolved. CDR3 length: 15 residues. The ends were cut back, 0 bases at V and 9 bases at J, with 12 bases in the middle. Per germline, CDR1 LGHDT and CDR2 YNNKEL (reference sequence).

The gene calls are TRBV5-1 and TRBJ1-6; the D gene is possibly TRBD1 (5 bases). In germline, CDR1 is SGHRS, CDR2 YFSETQ. The CDR3 spans 15 residues. Trimming pared 0 bases from V and 6 bases from J, leaving 10 bases between. CDR3 nucleotide sequence: TGCGCCAGCAGCTTGGAAGGGGCCTTTAATTCACCCCTCCACTTT. This encodes CASSLEGAFNSPLHF.

The chain recombines TRBV11-3 with TRBJ2-5; 8 bases agree with TRBD2. The CDR3 contains 15 residues. Germline lookup yields CDR1 SGHNT and CDR2 YENEEA. Trimming cost V 3 bases and J 5 bases; bases outside gene matches: 8. The CDR3 is CASSFGLASLETQYF. DNA for the CDR3: TGTGCCAGCAGCTTTGGACTAGCCTCTCTGGAGACCCAGTACTTC. The entire variable domain, with the rest obtained from reference TRBV11-3 and TRBJ2-5, is as follows: EAGVVQSPRYKIIEKKQPVAFWCNPISGHNTLYWYLQNLGQGPELLIRYENEEAVDDSQLPKDRFSAERLKGVDSTLKIQPAELGDSAVYLCASSFGLASLETQYFGPGTRLLVL.

The rearrangement links TRBV6-5 to TRBJ1-2, with unresolved D. Germline values: CDR1 MNHEY, CDR2 SVGAGI. V gave up 4 bases and J gave up 3 bases, with 9 bases separating them. This CDR3 is 13 amino acids long. The chain's CDR3 is CASSSVQYYGYTF. In DNA form, the CDR3 reads TGTGCCAGCAGTTCCGTGCAGTACTATGGCTACACCTTC.

This clone was counted only a few times. This chain links TRBV6-5 with TRBJ2-7, with D perhaps matching TRBD1 (7 bases). V was cut by 10 bases and J by 1 base, with 17 bases left in between. The CDR3 length is 14 residues. CDR1 and CDR2 from the germline V gene are MNHEY and SVGAGI. The DNA of the CDR3 is TGTGCCACTAGCCGGGGGACAGAATCCTACGAGCAGTACTTC. This sequence encodes CATSRGTESYEQYF.